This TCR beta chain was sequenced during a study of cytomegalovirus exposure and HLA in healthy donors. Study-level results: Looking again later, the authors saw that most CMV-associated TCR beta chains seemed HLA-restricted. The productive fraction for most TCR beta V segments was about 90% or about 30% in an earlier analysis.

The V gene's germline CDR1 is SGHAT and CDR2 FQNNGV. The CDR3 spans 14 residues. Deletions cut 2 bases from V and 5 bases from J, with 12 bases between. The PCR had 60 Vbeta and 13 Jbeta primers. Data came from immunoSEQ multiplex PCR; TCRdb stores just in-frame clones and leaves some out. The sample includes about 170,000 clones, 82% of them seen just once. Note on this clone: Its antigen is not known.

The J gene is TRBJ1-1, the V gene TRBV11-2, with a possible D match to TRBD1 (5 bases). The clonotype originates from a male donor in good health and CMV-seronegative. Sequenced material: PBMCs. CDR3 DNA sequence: TGTGCCAGCAGCTTAAGCCAGGGAAGAACTGAAGCTTTCTTT. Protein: CASSLSQGRTEAFF.